This T cell receptor beta chain was sequenced during a study of tissue T cells after allogeneic stem cell transplantation. Findings of the study overall: Motif-based clustering found tissue-specific repertoire signatures shared across patients, though few clones were shared.

The method was immunoSEQ multiplex PCR; TCRdb's version includes in-frame clones alone and lacks a portion of them. Of 2,000 to 3,000 clones in the sample, 52% are singletons; the top ten hold roughly 29%. Regarding time point: mouse harvest day 7 after allogeneic transplant. Mouse grafts combined 10^7 T-cell-depleted bone marrow cells with 10^6 splenic CD5+ T cells. Comment on this clone: Its antigen is unidentified. Mouse names are used for the genes. The read ends 1 residue shy of where the CDR3 ends; the end is completed using the germline J gene.

V lost 7 bases, J lost 3 bases, and 2 bases stayed unmatched. The germline V gene has CDR1 MSHET and CDR2 SYDVDS. CDR3 size: 13 residues. The chain combines TRBV29 with TRBJ1-1, with 10 nucleotides matching TRBD1. This TCR came from a female BALB/c mouse given C57BL/6 T cells with graft-versus-host disease after an allogeneic hematopoietic cell transplant. The sequencing input was spleen. CDR3 bases read: TGTGCTAGCACCGGGACAGGGGACACAGAAGTCTTC. Translating it yields CASTGTGDTEVF. The complete CDR3 protein is CASTGTGDTEVFF.